These T cell receptor beta chains were read from a single sample in a study of blood T cell repertoires in COVID-19. The assay was immunoSEQ multiplex PCR, and TCRdb's table has in-frame clones only and misses some. The profile covers around 130,000 clones, with about four fifths appearing a single time and about 20% taken by the ten largest. The sequenced sample consisted of PBMCs or T cells enriched from blood (not recorded which). The receptors were sampled from a young man who had recovered from COVID-19. Both conserved end residues are part of each CDR3.

v_gene	CDR3aa
TRBV6-6	CASTNRGGSGSNEQFF
TRBV12-5	CASGLGAGELFF
TRBV19	CASSMMGQAALGETQYF
TRBV4-1	CASSQRTGKGEGKGGNTIYF
TRBV7-3	CASSSNNGVAFF
TRBV19	CASSQPGLAVQETQYF
TRBV4-1	CASSHPGQGYYGYTF
TRBV12-3/TRBV12-4	CASSLDQNTEAFF
TRBV7-9	CASNPEGTEAFF
TRBV9	CASGNDRDIYGYTF
TRBV9	CASSGSPSSGNTIYF
TRBV6-5	CASSRTGGGNTEAFF
TRBV28	CASSSGTGRYNSPLHF
TRBV9	CASSVRGTDGELFF
TRBV30	CAWSALGGGTDTQYF
TRBV11-2	CASSLIQGQPQHF